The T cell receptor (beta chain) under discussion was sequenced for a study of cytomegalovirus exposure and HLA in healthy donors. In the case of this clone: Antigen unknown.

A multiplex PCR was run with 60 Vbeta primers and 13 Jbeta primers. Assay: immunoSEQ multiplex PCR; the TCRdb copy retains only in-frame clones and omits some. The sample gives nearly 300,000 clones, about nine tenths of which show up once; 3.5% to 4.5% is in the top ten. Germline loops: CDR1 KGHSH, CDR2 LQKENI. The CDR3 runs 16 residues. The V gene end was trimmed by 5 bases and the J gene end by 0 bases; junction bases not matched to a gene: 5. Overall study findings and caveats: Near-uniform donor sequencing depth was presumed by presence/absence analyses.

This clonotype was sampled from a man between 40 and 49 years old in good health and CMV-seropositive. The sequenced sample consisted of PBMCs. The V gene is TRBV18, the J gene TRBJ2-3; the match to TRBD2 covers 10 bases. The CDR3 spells CASSAVSGRSTDTQYF. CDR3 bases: TGTGCCAGCTCAGCGGTTAGCGGGAGGAGCACAGATACGCAGTATTTT.